A selection of T cell receptor beta chains follows, all from one sample in a study of TIL therapy for anti-PD-1-resistant metastatic lung cancer. Clones were read by immunoSEQ multiplex PCR, and TCRdb kept only the in-frame ones, dropping some. The data contain approximately 9,400 clones, 56% of them singletons. Material: tumor tissue, obtained at baseline. Source of these receptors: a person between 30 and 79 years old with non-small cell lung cancer. Each CDR3 is given with its conserved first and last residue. Rows may omit the clone size; those that give it use once, few, many or a size class.

>-|TRBV18|TRBJ2-5
CASSPRTGGETQYF
>few|TRBV11-3|TRBJ2-2
CASSYTSGTNTGELFF
>-|TRBV19|TRBJ2-2
CASRDRGDGELFF
>-|TRBV28|TRBJ1-5
CASSLYDQPQHF
>-|TRBV18|TRBJ1-4
CASSRATNEKLFF
>-|TRBV6-6|TRBJ1-5
CASSYSTGGSNQPQHF
>-|TRBV5-1|TRBJ2-3
CASSSLSQGRDTQYF
>once|TRBV15|TRBJ1-4
CATSRVRGGEKLFF
>-|TRBV2|TRBJ2-1
CASSTGTGKYNEQFF
>-|TRBV7-8|TRBJ2-7
CASSYGTGGIGEQYF
>-|TRBV6-5|TRBJ1-5
CASSYRDSNQPQHF
>-|TRBV6-1|TRBJ1-5
CASVGQGNQPQHF
>few|TRBV29-1|TRBJ1-2
CSVLQGAANYGYTF
>few|TRBV2|TRBJ2-3
CASRDGQGPTDTQYF
>few|TRBV5-4|TRBJ2-5
CASSLEDRGQETQYF
>-|TRBV28|TRBJ2-5
CASSFASPRGRGETQYF
>few|TRBV11-2|TRBJ2-1
CASSLGDYNEQFF
>-|TRBV29-1|TRBJ2-7
CSVVPAGTVNEQYF
>-|TRBV5-4|TRBJ2-7
CASSFSTGGAYEQYF
>-|TRBV9|-
CASSGGQGVTYEQYF
>-|TRBV6-5|TRBJ1-6
CASSYADSRASPLHF
>-|TRBV28|TRBJ1-5
CASSLGGGGQPQHF
>-|TRBV7-2|TRBJ2-7
CASSSNSRDPQYF
>-|TRBV7-2|TRBJ2-2
CASSLSGARTGELFF
>-|TRBV27|TRBJ1-1
CASSLNRGTEAFF
>-|TRBV5-1|TRBJ2-2
CASSLTPGIQDTGELFF
>-|TRBV5-4|TRBJ1-2
CASSLSGTNYGYTF
>-|TRBV2|TRBJ2-3
CASRRTDHRTDTQYF
>once|TRBV10-2|TRBJ2-7
CASSDRDRISYEQYF
>-|TRBV6-5|TRBJ1-2
CASSPAQGPYGYTF
>once|TRBV5-1|TRBJ2-7
CASSLGQFPNEQYF
>few|TRBV4-1|TRBJ2-7
CASSQFGGDEQYF
>medium-sized|TRBV11-3|TRBJ2-1
CASSLSLNNEQFF
>few|TRBV7-9|TRBJ1-2
CASSLGVGGDYGYTF
>-|TRBV11-3|TRBJ2-7
CASSLVGTKGYEQYF
>few|TRBV19|TRBJ2-4
CASSAGGEAKNIQYF
>-|TRBV5-6|TRBJ2-1
CASSRDRRNNEQFF
>few|TRBV6-5|TRBJ1-2
CASSYSRTGYGYTF
>large|TRBV4-2|TRBJ1-3
CASSQQTGLTGNTIYF
>-|TRBV29-1|TRBJ2-1
CSVRSYNEQFF
>-|TRBV7-9|TRBJ2-5
CASSLGTSGNQETQYF